This T cell receptor beta chain was captured by sequencing in a study of OX40 agonist ivuxolimab in advanced cancers. Study-wide context: One hepatocellular carcinoma and a couple of cutaneous melanoma patients partially responded.

The CDR3 extends over 14 amino acids. V lost 5 bases, J lost 5 bases, and 8 bases stayed unmatched. Germline V gene sequence: CDR1 SGHNT, CDR2 YYREEE (reference sequence). Sequenced by immunoSEQ multiplex PCR; TCRdb stores in-frame clones only, minus some. This sample carries 55,000 to 70,000 clones, around 85% of them seen once, and the ten largest clones take around 3.6%. Samples were taken at baseline and on day 1 of cycles 4 and 7. This clonotype was sampled from an adult with an advanced solid tumor such as melanoma, head and neck, liver or kidney cancer. V usage is TRBV5-4 and J usage is TRBJ1-1; TRBD1 matches 8 bases. This material consisted of CD4+ or CD8+ T cells sorted from blood, taken in a trial of the OX40 agonist ivuxolimab. The CDR3 region has the DNA TGTGCCAGCAGTTCCCCCAGGGGGCAGACTGAAGCTTTCTTT. It translates to CASSSPRGQTEAFF.